This TCR beta chain was obtained from a study of shared clonotypes between healthy human individuals (dated by TCRdb to 2018 to 2021). Some background on the complete study: A couple of women and three men aged 18 to 49 years were included in the cohort. Between about 0.8 and 9.5 billion PBMCs per donor were obtained by leukapheresis. To increase sequencing depth and limit assay-specific biases, different laboratories used diverse techniques to prepare libraries and sequence TCR repertoires. To estimate repertoire size and how much clonotypes are shared between individuals, the study performed deep sequencing of blood TCR repertoires from roughly five healthy adults. For each donor, CD4 naive and CD4 memory were each run on three plates, CD8 naive on two plates, and CD8 memory on one plate.

The CDR3 holds 16 amino acids from the cysteine to the phenylalanine. Only CDR3 DNA remains: 48 bases, in frame from the first base. Between the V and J ends, shortened by 1 base and 1 base respectively, the junction contains 12 bases. From the germline V gene, CDR1 is SGHDN and CDR2 is FVKESK. Using the deep immunoSEQ assay, TCR CDR3 regions were amplified from genomic DNA by multiplex PCR. Extracted genomic DNA from each cell subset was spread evenly across all wells of several immunoSEQ 96-well plates, with each plate serving as a replicate. For sorted subsets, roughly 200 ng of genomic DNA, equivalent to about 30,000 T cell genomes, went into each replicate PCR. The purified libraries were quantified using a Qubit 3.0 fluorometer, sized with a Bioanalyzer 2100, and then quantified again using the KAPA Library Quantification kit. Every immunoSEQ 96-well plate was sequenced on a separate single-read 150-cycle Illumina NextSeq 550 flow cell. As for how the authors treated the data: Because only junctional sequences without quality scores were contained in the immunoSEQ output, filtering matching that applied to full-length reads could not be performed. To assign V/J genes and CDR3, sequences were annotated against IMGT germline references using PyIR, a Python wrapper for IgBLAST v1.9. Reads were filtered out if the reads had weak V/J assignments (E-value above 1e-6), no CDR3, stop codons, out-of-frame junctions, or ambiguous translated residues. A V3J clonotype was defined by an identical inferred V gene, J gene, and CDR3 amino acid sequence. The percentage overlap between two repertoires was calculated by dividing the number of shared unique clonotypes by the size of the smaller repertoire. Three approaches were used to assess repertoire richness: RTK rarefaction, the Chao1 estimator, and Recon v2.1 estimates of unobserved clonotypes. For all TCRbeta clonotypes obtained by the gDNA method from a few donors, generation probabilities were computed with OLGA. TCRdb obtained this table from immuneACCESS and retained in-frame rearrangements with V and J assigned. These tables miss some clones; where compared with another copy, unresolved V genes account for less than half of the shortfall, and the remainder is unexplained. The V and J calls and clone size were taken over from that table, and D and trimming were inferred from the DNA. The sample has over a million clones on record, approximately 80% of them singletons. More than 0.55% of the sample is held by the ten biggest clonotypes.

Healthy HIV-negative adults with no recently reported acute infections or vaccinations were included as donors. Every donor was a Caucasian adult living in Nashville, Tennessee, USA. CD4+ T cells were enriched by magnetic negative selection; naive cells were then positively selected on CD45RA, and the negative fraction formed the memory subset. After blood collection by leukapheresis, PBMCs were isolated using Ficoll-Histopaque density gradient centrifugation and then cryopreserved in the vapor phase of liquid nitrogen. Purity and quantity of every magnetically sorted T cell population were checked by analytical flow cytometry. Each sorted fraction had its genomic DNA isolated and then quantified by UV absorbance on a Nanodrop 2000c. What the study reported, not specific to this receptor: When several donors were compared, the shared fraction of clonotypes was approximately 5% for naive CD4, less than 4% for naive CD8, 2% to 2.5% for memory CD4, and less than 0.45% for memory CD8. Naive subsets generally had larger estimated clonotype richness than memory subsets did. Higher generation probabilities were observed for clonotypes shared by all four sorted-subset donors than for non-shared clonotypes. Pairwise subsampling indicated that sequencing depth was expected to affect the degree of clonotype sharing among donors. Because the study included a small number of donors, the genetic and exposure-history diversity represented was limited. Only blood was sampled, and tissue TCR repertoires likely differ from those in blood. Incomplete sequencing was indicated by rarefaction of sorted-subset datasets, despite the large sequencing depth.

Comment on this clone: The antigen it recognizes is unknown. Base qualities were left out, and no much larger clone turns up one base away.

This receptor chain uses TRBV14 and TRBJ2-3, with the D call perhaps TRBD1 or TRBD2, as 5 bases match in each case. Sequenced material: memory CD4+ T cells from PBMCs. Reading the label with the study, this specimen's cell subset or site is: CD45RA-negative fraction. The clonotype comes from a man aged 18-30 years in good health. Some clones in this sample may be carry-over from other donors' samples. The nucleotides are TGTGCCAGCAGCCAAGGTTGGGGGAGCGGCACAGATACGCAGTATTTT. It codes for CASSQGWGSGTDTQYF.